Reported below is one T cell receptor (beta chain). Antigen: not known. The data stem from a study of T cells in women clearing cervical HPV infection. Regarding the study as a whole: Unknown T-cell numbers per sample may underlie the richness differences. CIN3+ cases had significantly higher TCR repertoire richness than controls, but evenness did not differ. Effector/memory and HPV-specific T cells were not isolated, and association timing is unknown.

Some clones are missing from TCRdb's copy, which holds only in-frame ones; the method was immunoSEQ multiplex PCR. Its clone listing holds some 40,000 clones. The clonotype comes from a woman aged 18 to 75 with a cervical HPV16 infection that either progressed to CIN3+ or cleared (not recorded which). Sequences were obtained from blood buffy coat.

The CDR3 sequence is CASSHSGRNTEAFF. Incomplete CDR3 DNA: TGTGCCAGCAGCCACTCAGGTCGGAACACTGAA. The J gene is TRBJ1-1, the V gene TRBV14; D is unclear. The CDR3 end falls 3 residues outside the read, so it is completed with the germline J gene. V was shortened by 3 bases and J by 1 base, with 9 bases between the two germline ends. Looked up from germline, CDR1 is SGHDN and CDR2 is FVKESK. The CDR3 is 14 residues long.